The T cell receptor (beta chain) described here comes from a study of response to subunit inactivated influenza vaccine. General study points: Every seasonal influenza vaccination brings in few new T cells, the authors suggested.

On this clonotype: Its specificity is not known.

This CDR3 contains 15 residues. The V gene end was trimmed by 0 bases and the J gene end by 7 bases; junction bases not matched to a gene: 8. Per germline, CDR1 DFQATT and CDR2 SNEGSKA (reference sequence). TCRdb independently ran MiXCR on the RT-PCR reads; one entry per CDR3 protein. The data show 600,000 to 850,000 distinct CDR3 sequences, around 15% seen once. The receptor comes from a middle-aged man who received an inactivated influenza vaccine. The rearrangement joins TRBV20-1 to TRBJ2-1, with 8 bases that match TRBD2. The sample here was PBMCs from blood, taken around 15 days before vaccination. The CDR3 DNA is TGCAGTGCTAGAGAGCCGGGAGGGCCGGGTAATGAGCAGTTCTTC. Translated, it gives CSAREPGGPGNEQFF.